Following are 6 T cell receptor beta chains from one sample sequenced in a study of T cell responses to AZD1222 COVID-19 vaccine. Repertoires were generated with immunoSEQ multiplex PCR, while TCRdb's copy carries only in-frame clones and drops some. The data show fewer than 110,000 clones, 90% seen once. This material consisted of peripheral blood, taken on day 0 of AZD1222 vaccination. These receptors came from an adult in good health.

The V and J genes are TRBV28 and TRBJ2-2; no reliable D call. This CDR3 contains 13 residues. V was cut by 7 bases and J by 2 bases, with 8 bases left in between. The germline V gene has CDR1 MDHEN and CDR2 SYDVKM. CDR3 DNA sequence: TGTGCCAGCACGGTAGAAAACACCGGGGAGCTGTTTTTT. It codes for CASTVENTGELFF.

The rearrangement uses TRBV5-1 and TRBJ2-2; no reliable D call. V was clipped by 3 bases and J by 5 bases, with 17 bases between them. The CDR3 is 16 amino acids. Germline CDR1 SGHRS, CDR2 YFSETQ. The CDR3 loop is CASSYPAGITTGELFF. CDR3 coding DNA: TGCGCCAGCAGCTACCCGGCAGGCATTACAACCGGGGAGCTGTTTTTT.

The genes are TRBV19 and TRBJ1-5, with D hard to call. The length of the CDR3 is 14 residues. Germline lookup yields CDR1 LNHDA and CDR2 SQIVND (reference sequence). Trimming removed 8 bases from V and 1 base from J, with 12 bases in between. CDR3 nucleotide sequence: TGTGCCAGTTTCTCATGGTCGAGCAATCAGCCCCAGCATTTT. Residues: CASFSWSSNQPQHF.

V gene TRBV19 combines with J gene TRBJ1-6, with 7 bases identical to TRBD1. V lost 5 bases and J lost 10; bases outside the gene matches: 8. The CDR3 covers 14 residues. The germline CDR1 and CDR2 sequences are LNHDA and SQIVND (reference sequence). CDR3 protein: CASSFGQEGSPLHF. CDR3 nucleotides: TGTGCCAGTAGTTTTGGACAGGAGGGATCACCCCTCCACTTT.

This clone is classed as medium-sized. As DNA, the CDR3 is TGTGCCAGCAGTGACTCTAGGGATAATTCACCCCTCCACTTT. This sequence encodes CASSDSRDNSPLHF. The chain combines TRBV6-4 with TRBJ1-6; no definite D call. Trimming took 0 bases from V and 5 from J, leaving 5 bases between them. The CDR3 has 14 residues. Germline CDR1 and CDR2: MRHNA and SNTAGT.

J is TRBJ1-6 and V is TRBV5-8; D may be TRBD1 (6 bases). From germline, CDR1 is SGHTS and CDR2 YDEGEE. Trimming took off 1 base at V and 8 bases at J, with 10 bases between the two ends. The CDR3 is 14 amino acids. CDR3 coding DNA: TGTGCCAGCAGCTTGATACAGGGCTATTCACCCCTCCACTTT. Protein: CASSLIQGYSPLHF.